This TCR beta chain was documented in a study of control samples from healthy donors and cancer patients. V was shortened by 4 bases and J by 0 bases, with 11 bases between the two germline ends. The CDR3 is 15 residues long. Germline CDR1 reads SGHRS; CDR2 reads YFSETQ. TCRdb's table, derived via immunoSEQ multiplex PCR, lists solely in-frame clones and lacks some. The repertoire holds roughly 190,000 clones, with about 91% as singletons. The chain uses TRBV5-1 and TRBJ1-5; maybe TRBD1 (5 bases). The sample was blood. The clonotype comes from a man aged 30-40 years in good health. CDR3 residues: CASSPGGYSNQPQHF. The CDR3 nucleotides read TGCGCCAGCAGCCCGGGGGGGTATAGCAATCAGCCCCAGCATTTT.